This T cell receptor (beta chain) is from a study of blood T cell repertoires in COVID-19. Study context: Both acute and convalescent COVID-19 samples were obtained from the United States, Italy and Spain. PBMCs, B-cell-depleted T cells, or T cells were the source of the cDNA or gDNA that made up the material.

Seattle-derived patients entered the study during active infection and were followed longitudinally. Per the original methods: Cell counts per sample came from amplifying reference gene primers. Measured with immunoSEQ multiplex PCR; TCRdb has only the in-frame clones, and not every one. V, J and clone size reflect that table, while D and trimming were determined from the DNA. The sample yields under 250,000 clones, approximately 85% seen once. The germline V gene has CDR1 ENHRY and CDR2 SYGVKD. J lost 0 bases, V lost 5 bases, and 7 bases had no gene match. CDR3 size: 16 residues. The origin of this receptor is a woman at least 80 years old with COVID-19, enrolled during active disease. The chain links TRBV10-3 to TRBJ1-3; 7 positions agree with TRBD1. Sequences were obtained from peripheral blood. This chain's CDR3 is CAISRDSSSSGNTIYF. The DNA of the CDR3 is TGTGCCATCAGTAGGGACAGCTCCAGCTCTGGAAACACCATATATTTT.